The 15 T cell receptor beta chains listed next were all sequenced from one sample in a study of metastatic and nonmetastatic thyroid tumors. TCRdb used MiXCR to call clones anew from the PCR reads. Of 2,000 or so clones in the sample, about a tenth were seen once. Treatment of any kind had been given to no patient before thyroid surgery. The sample comprised tumor tissue. The receptors come from a female donor with papillary thyroid cancer or a benign thyroid nodule (not recorded which). Some clones in this sample may be carry-over from other donors' samples.

This clone is termed medium-sized. The chain combines TRBV19 with TRBJ2-5; 11 bases align to TRBD1. Trimming took 5 bases from V and 5 from J; bases not matched to a gene: 16. This CDR3 has 18 amino acids. Germline-derived CDR1 and CDR2 are LNHDA and SQIVND (reference sequence). CDR3 bases: TGTGCCAGTAGTTCCCTCAGATCCGGGACAGGGGGAAGGGAGACCCAGTACTTC. Translating it yields CASSSLRSGTGGRETQYF.

In its sample, this clone ranks as medium-sized (0.01 to 0.1%). The V call is TRBV6-1, the J call TRBJ2-7; the D gene is possibly TRBD2 (6 bases). V was clipped by 8 bases and J by 5 bases, with 10 bases between them. The germline CDR1 and CDR2 sequences are MNHNS and SASEGT. This CDR3 has 11 residues. The CDR3 loop reads CASGGRHEQYF. CDR3 coding DNA: TGTGCCAGCGGAGGGAGACACGAGCAGTACTTC.

As to this clone: Germline is not matched at one junction end, which may reflect a read error. The chain recombines TRBV6-1 with TRBJ1-1; no reliable D call. Germline loops: CDR1 MNHNS, CDR2 SASEGT. CDR3 length: 15 amino acids. In DNA form, the CDR3 reads TGTGTCAGCAGTGAAAATAGGGCGCCAATGGTGGCAGCTTTCTTT. Residues: CVSSENRAPMVAAFF.

This clone is labeled large (0.1 to 1%). The J gene is TRBJ2-1, the V gene TRBV6-1; TRBD2 aligns across 7 bases. The J segment lost 8 bases and the V segment lost 8 bases, leaving 6 bases of the junction unmatched. Germline CDR1 MNHNS, CDR2 SASEGT. The CDR3 has 12 amino acids. For the CDR3, the DNA is TGTGCCAGCCCCCGGGGGGAAGATGAGCAGTTCTTC. Its protein is CASPRGEDEQFF.

This clone is categorized as medium-sized. The CDR3 spells CASSPQGGANYGYTF. The CDR3 DNA sequence: TGCGCCAGCAGCCCCCAGGGGGGGGCCAACTATGGCTACACCTTC. This rearrangement joins TRBV5-1 to TRBJ1-2, with TRBD1 matching over 7 bases. CDR3 length: 15 residues. Germline assignment: CDR1 SGHRS and CDR2 YFSETQ. The junction had 8 bases not matched to a gene; V was cut back by 4 bases and J by 2 bases.

By proportion, this clone is medium-sized. This chain connects TRBV20-1 to TRBJ1-2; TRBD1 aligns across 7 bases. V shed 3 bases, J shed 2 bases, and the junction held 6 bases outside the gene matches. This CDR3 comprises 14 residues. Germline V gives CDR1 DFQATT, CDR2 SNEGSKA (reference sequence). The CDR3 here is CSARGRTGNYGYTF. CDR3 coding DNA: TGCAGTGCTAGGGGACGGACAGGAAACTATGGCTACACCTTC.

By its share, this clone is large. The chain is built from TRBV6-2 or TRBV6-3 and TRBJ2-7, with 9 bases identical to TRBD1. The CDR3 sequence is 14 residues long. V lost 6 bases to trimming and J lost 1 base; unmatched junction nucleotides: 4. The germline gives CDR1 MNHEY, CDR2 SVGEGT. CDR3 protein: CASRRGTGSYEQYF. DNA of the CDR3: TGTGCCAGCAGGAGGGGGACAGGGTCCTACGAGCAGTACTTC.

By proportion, this clone is medium-sized (0.01 to 0.1%). The genes are TRBV5-1 and TRBJ2-7; no firm D call. CDR1 is SGHRS, CDR2 YFSETQ, per germline. The germline V and J ends were trimmed by 0 bases and 4 bases, with 8 bases remaining between them. The CDR3 totals 13 residues. The CDR3 sequence is CASSLDTQYEQYF. CDR3 coding DNA: TGCGCCAGCAGCTTGGACACCCAATACGAGCAGTACTTC.

By share, this clone ranks as medium-sized. The genes are TRBV10-3 and TRBJ2-7; TRBD1 is a possible D gene (5 bases). The CDR3 covers 11 residues. Germline V gene data show CDR1 as ENHRY and CDR2 as SYGVKD. Here the CDR3 reads CASQGAYEQYF. The CDR3 DNA reads TGTGCGTCCCAGGGCGCCTACGAGCAGTACTTC.

The gene calls are TRBV27 and TRBJ2-1; 8 bases are a match to TRBD2. The CDR3 is 14 amino acids. Germline loops: CDR1 MNHEY, CDR2 SMNVEV (reference sequence). The ends lost 4 bases at V and 8 bases at J; junction bases unmatched: 7. CDR3 nucleotide sequence: TGTGCCAGCAGTTCGGGGGGGGCCGGGGATGAGCAGTTCTTC. It codes for CASSSGGAGDEQFF.

This clone is deemed medium-sized (0.01 to 0.1%). The V and J genes are TRBV7-2 and TRBJ2-7; D is ambiguous. Germline CDR1 reads SGHTA; CDR2 reads FQGNSA. Trimming shortened V by 8 bases and J by 0 bases, and 17 bases separated the two germline ends. There are 15 residues in the CDR3. The CDR3 region has the DNA TGTGCCAGCGTCCTAAAAACTGTCGGCTCCTACGAGCAGTACTTC. It is translated as CASVLKTVGSYEQYF. The whole variable domain, filled in from reference TRBV7-2 and TRBJ2-7, reads GAGVSQSPSNKVTEKGKDVELRCDPISGHTALYWYRQSLGQGLEFLIYFQGNSAPDKSGLPSDRFSAERTGGSVSTLTIQRTQQEDSAVYLCASVLKTVGSYEQYFGPGTRLTVT.

This clone is medium-sized by share. The chain combines TRBV14 with TRBJ2-3; D is unclear. Trimming took off 1 base at V and 0 bases at J, with 11 bases between the two ends. This CDR3 is built from 16 residues. Germline CDR1 reads SGHDN; CDR2 reads FVKESK. In DNA form, the CDR3 reads TGTGCCAGCAGCCAAGGGTCCAGGTGGAGCACAGATACGCAGTATTTT. It yields the protein CASSQGSRWSTDTQYF.

This clone is large (0.1 to 1%) within its sample. The chain has TRBV7-2 and TRBJ2-7, with D possibly being TRBD2 (6 bases). CDR3 length equals 13 residues. V gave up 6 bases and J gave up 5 bases, with 14 bases separating them. Germline assignment: CDR1 SGHTA and CDR2 FQGNSA. CDR3 loop: CASRNPPGDEQYF. The CDR3 DNA is TGTGCCAGCAGAAACCCTCCGGGGGACGAGCAGTACTTC.

By share of the sample, this clone is large. This sequence joins TRBV6-1 and TRBJ2-2; the match to TRBD2 covers 7 bases. From germline, CDR1 is MNHNS and CDR2 SASEGT. The CDR3 spans 17 residues. Trimming cost V 8 bases and J 4 bases; bases outside gene matches: 16. DNA for the CDR3: TGTGCCAGCTACCAAGGGAGGCAGGGAGGGTCCACCGGGGAGCTGTTTTTT. Residues: CASYQGRQGGSTGELFF.

By proportion, this clone is medium-sized (0.01 to 0.1%). The same CDR3 is also encoded by other DNA sequences in this sample. The V gene is TRBV6-1, the J gene TRBJ1-6; 8 bases agree with TRBD1. V lost 5 bases and J lost 13; bases outside the gene matches: 13. This CDR3 spans 15 amino acids. Germline V lookup: CDR1 MNHNS, CDR2 SASEGT. In DNA form, the CDR3 reads TGTGCCAGCAGTTCCACCGGGACAGGAGGTTCGCCCCTCCACTTT. This sequence encodes CASSSTGTGGSPLHF.